These 8 T cell receptor beta chains were all obtained from the same sample, sequenced in a study of blood T cell repertoires in COVID-19. Repertoires were generated with immunoSEQ multiplex PCR, while TCRdb's copy carries only in-frame clones and drops some. In the table there are 250,000 to 350,000 clones, 90% of which are singletons. The material sequenced was PBMCs or T cells enriched from blood (not recorded which). These receptors all stem from a woman aged 25 to 45 who had recovered from COVID-19.

V and J are TRBV7-6 and TRBJ2-7; 9 nucleotides match TRBD2. V lost 1 base and J lost 4; bases outside the gene matches: 14. This CDR3 is 18 amino acids long. Germline CDR1 SGHVS, CDR2 FNYEAQ. Here the CDR3 DNA reads TGTGCCAGCAGCTTAGTGGCCATAGCGGGAGTAGGGGAGTACGAGCAGTACTTC. This encodes CASSLVAIAGVGEYEQYF.

This chain connects TRBV28 to TRBJ2-7, with 13 bases matching TRBD2. This CDR3 has 14 residues. Germline-derived CDR1 and CDR2 are MDHEN and SYDVKM. Trimming took 5 bases from V and 6 from J; bases not matched to a gene: 4. The CDR3, as DNA: TGTGCCAGCAGTCCGGGACTAGCGGGGTCCGAGCAGTACTTC. This codes for CASSPGLAGSEQYF.

The chain recombines TRBV10-3 with TRBJ1-5, with a weak D call TRBD1 (5 bases). V was pared by 2 bases and J by 2 bases, with 19 bases between. This CDR3 has 18 residues. Germline V lookup: CDR1 ENHRY, CDR2 SYGVKD. The DNA of the CDR3 is TGTGCCATCAGTGAGCACCCTACGAAGGGGATGGGCAATCAGCCCCAGCATTTT. It translates to CAISEHPTKGMGNQPQHF.

The chain uses TRBV7-2 and TRBJ1-6; 9 positions match TRBD1. This CDR3 contains 14 residues. The ends lost 4 bases at V and 9 bases at J; junction bases unmatched: 4. Germline lookup yields CDR1 SGHTA and CDR2 FQGNSA. This chain's CDR3 is CASSSGQGRSPLHF. The CDR3 nucleotides are TGTGCCAGCAGCTCCGGACAGGGGCGTTCACCCCTCCACTTT. The variable domain in full, completed from reference TRBV7-2 and TRBJ1-6, reads GAGVSQSPSNKVTEKGKDVELRCDPISGHTALYWYRQSLGQGLEFLIYFQGNSAPDKSGLPSDRFSAERTGGSVSTLTIQRTQQEDSAVYLCASSSGQGRSPLHFGNGTRLTVT.

The rearrangement links TRBV19 to TRBJ1-6; D is perhaps TRBD1 (6 bases). This CDR3 spans 12 amino acids. V was shortened by 6 bases and J by 9 bases, with 9 bases between the two germline ends. Looked up from germline, CDR1 is LNHDA and CDR2 is SQIVND (reference sequence). As DNA, the CDR3 is TGTGCCAGTAGGGGCAGGGGTTCACCCCTCCACTTT. It yields the protein CASRGRGSPLHF.

This chain links TRBV20-1 with TRBJ2-2; TRBD1 aligns across 8 bases. Germline-derived CDR1 and CDR2 are DFQATT and SNEGSKA (reference sequence). This CDR3 is 14 amino acids long. Losses at the gene ends were 5 bases for V and 7 bases for J; bases not matched to a gene: 9. CDR3 sequence reads: CSAGDRGSGGELFF. CDR3 DNA: TGCAGTGCTGGTGACAGGGGATCGGGCGGGGAGCTGTTTTTT.

The chain has TRBV7-3 and TRBJ2-2, with D hard to call. The V end lost 5 bases, the J end lost 0 bases, and 10 bases lay between the germline ends. Germline lookup yields CDR1 SGHTA and CDR2 FQGTGA. The CDR3 extends over 15 amino acids. The CDR3 bases are TGTGCCAGCAGCCCCACATCCGCGAACACCGGGGAGCTGTTTTTT. Translating gives CASSPTSANTGELFF.

The V gene is TRBV9, the J gene TRBJ2-3, with unresolved D. CDR3 length: 16 residues. The germline V gene encodes CDR1 SGDLS and CDR2 YYNGEE. V was shortened by 4 bases and J by 3 bases, with 18 bases between the two germline ends. The CDR3 loop is CASSSPGAGRTDTQYF. The CDR3 nucleotides read TGTGCCAGCAGCTCTCCCGGAGCCGGAAGGACAGATACGCAGTATTTT.